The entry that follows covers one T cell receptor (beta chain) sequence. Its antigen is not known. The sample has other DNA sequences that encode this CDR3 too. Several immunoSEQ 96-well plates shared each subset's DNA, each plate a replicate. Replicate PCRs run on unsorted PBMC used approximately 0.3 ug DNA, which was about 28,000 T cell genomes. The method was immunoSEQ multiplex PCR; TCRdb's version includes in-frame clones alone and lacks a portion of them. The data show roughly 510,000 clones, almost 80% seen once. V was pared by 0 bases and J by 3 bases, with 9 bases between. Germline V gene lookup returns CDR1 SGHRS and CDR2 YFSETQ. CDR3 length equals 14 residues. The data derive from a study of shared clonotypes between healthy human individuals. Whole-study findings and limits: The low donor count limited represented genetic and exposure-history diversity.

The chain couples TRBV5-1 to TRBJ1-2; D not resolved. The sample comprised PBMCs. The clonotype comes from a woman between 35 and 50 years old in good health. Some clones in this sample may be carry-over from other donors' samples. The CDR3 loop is CASSLDGGDYGYTF. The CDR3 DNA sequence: TGCGCCAGCAGCTTGGACGGAGGTGACTATGGCTACACCTTC.